Reported below is one TCR beta chain. V lost 0 bases to trimming and J lost 5 bases, with 7 bases between them. This CDR3 region has 13 residues. Germline values: CDR1 SGHNT, CDR2 YENEEA. The data are from a study of T cell changes during pregnancy in multiple sclerosis. Sequenced by immunoSEQ multiplex PCR; TCRdb stores in-frame clones only, minus some. Here the sample spans tens of thousands of clones, more than 85% being singletons. This receptor was obtained from a female donor with multiple sclerosis, enrolled in a pregnancy study. The V and J genes are TRBV11-3 and TRBJ1-1; D remains ambiguous. The starting material was peripheral blood, obtained in the first trimester of pregnancy. CDR3 in amino acids: CASSLESGTEAFF. DNA for the CDR3: TGTGCCAGCAGCTTAGAATCGGGTACTGAAGCTTTCTTT.